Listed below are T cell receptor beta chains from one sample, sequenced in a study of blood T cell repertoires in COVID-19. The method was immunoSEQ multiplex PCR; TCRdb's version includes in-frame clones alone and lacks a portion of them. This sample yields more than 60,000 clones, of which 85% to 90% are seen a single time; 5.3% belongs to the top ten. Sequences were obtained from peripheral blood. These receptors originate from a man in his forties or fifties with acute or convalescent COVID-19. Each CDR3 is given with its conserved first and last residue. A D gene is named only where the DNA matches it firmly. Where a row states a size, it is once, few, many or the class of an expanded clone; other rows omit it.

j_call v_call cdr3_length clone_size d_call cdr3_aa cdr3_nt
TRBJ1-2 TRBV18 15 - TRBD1 CASSFGQGQIYGYTF TGTGCCAGCTCGTTTGGACAGGGCCAGATCTATGGCTACACCTTC
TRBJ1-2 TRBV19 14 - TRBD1 CASTPGQGAYGYTF TGTGCCAGTACCCCGGGACAGGGGGCCTATGGCTACACCTTC
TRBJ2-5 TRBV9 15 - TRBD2 CASSVGGEGYETQYF TGTGCCAGCAGCGTAGGCGGGGAGGGTTACGAGACCCAGTACTTC
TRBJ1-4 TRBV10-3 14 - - CAISRGGTNEKLFF TGTGCCATCAGCCGGGGGGGAACTAATGAAAAACTGTTTTTT
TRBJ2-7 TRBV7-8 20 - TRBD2 CASSLAVGLAASHAQGEQYF TGTGCCAGCAGCTTAGCGGTGGGACTAGCGGCTTCCCACGCCCAAGGCGAGCAGTACTTC
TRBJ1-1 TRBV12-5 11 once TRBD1 CASGSQGEAFF TGTGCTAGTGGTTCACAGGGGGAAGCTTTCTTT
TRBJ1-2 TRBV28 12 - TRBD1 CASSSRDREITF TGTGCCAGCAGTTCGCGGGACAGGGAGATCACCTTC
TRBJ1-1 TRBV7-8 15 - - CASTGSKVGRNEAFF TGTGCCAGCACGGGGTCGAAGGTAGGGAGGAATGAAGCTTTCTTT
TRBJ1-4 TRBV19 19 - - CASSITSRTPISGNEKLFF TGTGCCAGTAGTATTACCTCCCGGACTCCAATCAGTGGTAATGAAAAACTGTTTTTT
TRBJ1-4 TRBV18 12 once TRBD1 CASSPPGGSRIF TGTGCCAGCTCACCACCAGGGGGCAGCAGGATTTTT
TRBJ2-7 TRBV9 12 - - CASSVAGSEQYF TGTGCCAGCAGCGTAGCTGGGAGCGAGCAGTACTTC
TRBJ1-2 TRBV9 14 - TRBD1 CASSIGQGWYGYTF TGTGCCAGCAGCATCGGACAGGGATGGTATGGCTACACCTTC
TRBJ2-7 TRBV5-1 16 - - CASSSRTTSESYEQYF TGCGCCAGCAGCTCCCGGACTACTTCAGAGTCCTACGAGCAGTACTTC
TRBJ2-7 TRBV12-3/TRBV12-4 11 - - CASGESGEQYF TGTGCCAGCGGAGAGTCAGGGGAGCAGTACTTC
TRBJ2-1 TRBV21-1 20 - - CASSLKGRKGPKKKYNEQFF TGTGCCAGCAGCCTAAAAGGGAGAAAAGGCCCCAAAAAAAAATACAATGAGCAGTTCTTC
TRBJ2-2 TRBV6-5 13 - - CASSYSSGGELFF TGTGCCAGCAGTTATAGTTCCGGCGGGGAGCTGTTTTTT
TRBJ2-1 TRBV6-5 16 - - CASSYSFWGGGSEQFF TGTGCCAGCAGTTACTCGTTCTGGGGGGGCGGGAGTGAGCAGTTCTTC
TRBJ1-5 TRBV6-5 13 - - CASASVGDQPQHF TGTGCCAGCGCATCGGTAGGGGATCAGCCCCAGCATTTT
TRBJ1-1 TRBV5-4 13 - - CASSLVRNTEAFF TGTGCCAGCAGCTTGGTCAGGAACACTGAAGCTTTCTTT
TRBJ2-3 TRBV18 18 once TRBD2 CASSPSCGGSLRTDTQYF TGTGCCAGCTCACCATCGTGCGGCGGGAGTCTCAGAACAGATACGCAGTATTTT
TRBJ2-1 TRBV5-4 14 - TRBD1 CASSLAGQGDEQFF TGTGCCAGCAGCTTGGCAGGACAGGGGGATGAGCAGTTCTTC
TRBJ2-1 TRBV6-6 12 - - CASSLPENEQFF TGTGCCAGCAGTCTACCGGAGAATGAGCAGTTCTTC
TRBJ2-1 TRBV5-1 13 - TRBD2 CASRELAGVEQFF TGCGCCAGCAGAGAGTTAGCGGGAGTTGAGCAGTTCTTC
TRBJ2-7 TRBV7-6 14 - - CASSLDGYSYEQYF TGTGCCAGCAGCTTAGACGGTTACTCCTACGAGCAGTACTTC
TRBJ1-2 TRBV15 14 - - CATSRGTANYGYTF TGTGCCACCAGCAGAGGCACAGCCAACTATGGCTACACCTTC
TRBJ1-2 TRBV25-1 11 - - CASKGVRGYTF TGTGCCTCCAAGGGGGTAAGGGGCTACACCTTC
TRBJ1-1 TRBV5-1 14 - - CASSREGSNTEAFF TGCGCCAGCAGCAGGGAGGGATCGAACACTGAAGCTTTCTTT
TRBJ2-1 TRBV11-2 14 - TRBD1 CASSYIQGYNEQFF TGTGCCAGCAGCTACATACAGGGGTACAATGAGCAGTTCTTC
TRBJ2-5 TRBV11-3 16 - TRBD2 CASSFGTSGREETQYF TGTGCCAGCAGCTTCGGGACTAGCGGGAGGGAAGAGACCCAGTACTTC
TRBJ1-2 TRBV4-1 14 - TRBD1 CASTLDRGRRGYTF TGCGCCAGCACCCTGGACAGGGGAAGGAGGGGCTACACCTTC
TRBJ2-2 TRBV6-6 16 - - CASSLPRVSNTGELFF TGTGCCAGCAGCCTCCCCCGGGTTTCAAACACCGGGGAGCTGTTTTTT
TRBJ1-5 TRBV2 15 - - CASSAEPDSNQPQHF TGTGCCAGCAGTGCAGAACCTGATAGCAATCAGCCCCAGCATTTT
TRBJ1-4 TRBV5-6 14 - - CASSSTVAGEKLFF TGTGCCAGCAGCTCTACGGTTGCAGGTGAAAAACTGTTTTTT
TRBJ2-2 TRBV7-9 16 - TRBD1 CASSTTGTGVFWELFF TGTGCCAGCAGCACTACCGGGACAGGGGTTTTTTGGGAGCTGTTTTTT
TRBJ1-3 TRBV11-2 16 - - CASSFGPLVAGNTIYF TGTGCCAGCAGCTTTGGCCCATTGGTTGCTGGAAACACCATATATTTT
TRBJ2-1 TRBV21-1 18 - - CASSKEVPGHSIYNEQFF TGTGCCAGCAGCAAAGAAGTCCCGGGACATAGCATATACAATGAGCAGTTCTTC
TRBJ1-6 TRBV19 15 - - CASTRGGNNNSPLHF TGTGCCAGTACCAGGGGTGGAAATAATAATTCACCCCTCCACTTT
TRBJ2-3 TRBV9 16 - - CASSVVTGLSTDTQYF TGTGCCAGCAGCGTAGTAACAGGGCTGAGCACAGATACGCAGTATTTT
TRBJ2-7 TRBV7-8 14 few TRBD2 CASSPREGLTEQYF TGTGCCAGCAGCCCGCGGGAGGGCCTAACGGAGCAGTACTTC
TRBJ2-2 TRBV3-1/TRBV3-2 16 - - CATRELAQDNTGELFF TGTGCCACCCGGGAATTGGCGCAGGATAACACCGGGGAGCTGTTTTTT
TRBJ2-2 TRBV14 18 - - CASSQDWMGTRNTGELFF TGTGCCAGCAGCCAAGATTGGATGGGGACACGGAACACCGGGGAGCTGTTTTTT
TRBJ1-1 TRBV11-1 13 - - CASSAPDRTEAFF TGTGCCAGCAGCGCTCCGGACAGAACCGAAGCTTTCTTT
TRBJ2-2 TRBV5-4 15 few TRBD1 CASSFMDRGTGELFF TGTGCCAGCAGCTTCATGGACAGGGGGACCGGGGAGCTGTTTTTT
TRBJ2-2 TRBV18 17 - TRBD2 CASSRAASGPNTGELFF TGTGCCAGCTCACGAGCGGCTAGCGGACCGAACACCGGGGAGCTGTTTTTT
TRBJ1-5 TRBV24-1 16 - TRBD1 CATSDAGTGANQPQHF TGTGCCACCAGTGACGCCGGGACAGGGGCCAATCAGCCCCAGCATTTT
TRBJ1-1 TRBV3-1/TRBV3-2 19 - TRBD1 CASSQVVLRRTGLDTEAFF TGTGCCAGCAGCCAAGTAGTATTACGGCGGACAGGGTTGGACACTGAAGCTTTCTTT
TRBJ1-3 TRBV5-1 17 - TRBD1 CASSPLPGQGARNTIYF TGCGCCAGCAGCCCCTTGCCGGGACAGGGGGCTCGGAACACCATATATTTT
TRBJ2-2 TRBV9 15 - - CASSPKGGAAGELFF TGTGCCAGCAGCCCGAAAGGGGGGGCAGCCGGGGAGCTGTTTTTT
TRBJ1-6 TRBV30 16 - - CAWTLPRRREDSPLHF TGTGCCTGGACCTTACCTAGACGGAGAGAGGATTCACCCCTCCACTTT
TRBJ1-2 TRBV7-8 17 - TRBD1 CASQLLSFPGGLGGYTF TGTGCCAGCCAGCTTTTATCGTTTCCAGGGGGCTTGGGTGGCTACACCTTC